Sequencing of this TCR beta chain was carried out in a study of lymphopenia after photon versus proton radiotherapy. Trimming removed 6 bases from V and 1 base from J, with 24 bases in between. Germline CDR1 ENHRY, CDR2 SYGVKD. The CDR3 extends over 18 amino acids. The repertoire was sequenced with immunoSEQ multiplex PCR; TCRdb's copy has only in-frame clones and lacks some. The table lists some 25,000 clones, 90% of them singletons. Sample: peripheral blood, taken from a patient treated with photon-based radiotherapy. The chain joins TRBV10-3 to TRBJ2-5; D not certain. This TCR was sampled from a woman aged 45 to 65 with cholangiocarcinoma. The CDR3 nucleotides read TGTGCCATCAGCCCCACGTACGAAGTGCTGGCAGCCCAAGAGACCCAGTACTTC. Its translation: CAISPTYEVLAAQETQYF.